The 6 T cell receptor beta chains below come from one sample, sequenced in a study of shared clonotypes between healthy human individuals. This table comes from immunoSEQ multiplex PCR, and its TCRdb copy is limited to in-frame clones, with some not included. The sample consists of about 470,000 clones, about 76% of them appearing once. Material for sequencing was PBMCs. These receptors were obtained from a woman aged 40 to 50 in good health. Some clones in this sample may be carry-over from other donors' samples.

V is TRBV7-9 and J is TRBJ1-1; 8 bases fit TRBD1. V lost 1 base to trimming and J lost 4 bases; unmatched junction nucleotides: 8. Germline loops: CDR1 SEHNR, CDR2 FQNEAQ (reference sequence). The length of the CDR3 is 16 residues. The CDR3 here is CASSLGDRTRGTEAFF. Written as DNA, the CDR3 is TGTGCCAGCAGCTTAGGGGACAGGACTCGAGGCACTGAAGCTTTCTTT. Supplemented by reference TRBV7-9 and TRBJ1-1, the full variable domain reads DTGVSQNPRHKITKRGQNVTFRCDPISEHNRLYWYRQTLGQGPEFLTYFQNEAQLEKSRLLSDRFSAERPKGSFSTLEIQRTEQGDSAMYLCASSLGDRTRGTEAFFGQGTRLTVV.

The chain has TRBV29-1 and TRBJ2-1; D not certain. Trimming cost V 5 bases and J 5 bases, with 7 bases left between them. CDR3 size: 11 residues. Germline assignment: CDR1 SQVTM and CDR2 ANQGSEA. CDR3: CSVYENNEQFF. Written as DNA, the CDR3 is TGCAGCGTTTACGAGAACAATGAGCAGTTCTTC.

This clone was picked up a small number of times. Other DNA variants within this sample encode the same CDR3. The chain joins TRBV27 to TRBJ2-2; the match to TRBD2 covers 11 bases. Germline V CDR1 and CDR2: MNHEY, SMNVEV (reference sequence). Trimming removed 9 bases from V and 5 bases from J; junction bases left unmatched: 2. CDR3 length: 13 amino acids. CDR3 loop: CASTSGRTGELFF. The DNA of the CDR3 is TGTGCCAGTACTAGCGGGAGAACCGGGGAGCTGTTTTTT.

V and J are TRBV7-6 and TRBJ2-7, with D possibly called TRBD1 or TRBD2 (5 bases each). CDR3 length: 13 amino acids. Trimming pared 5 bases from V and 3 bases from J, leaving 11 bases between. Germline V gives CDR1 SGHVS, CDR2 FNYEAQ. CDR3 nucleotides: TGTGCCAGCAGCATTGGGACCAACTACGAGCAGTACTTC. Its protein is CASSIGTNYEQYF. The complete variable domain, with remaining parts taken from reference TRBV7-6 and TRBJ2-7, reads GAGVSQSPRYKVTKRGQDVALRCDPISGHVSLYWYRQALGQGPEFLTYFNYEAQQDKSGLPNDRFSAERPEGSISTLTIQRTEQRDSAMYRCASSIGTNYEQYFGPGTRLTVT.

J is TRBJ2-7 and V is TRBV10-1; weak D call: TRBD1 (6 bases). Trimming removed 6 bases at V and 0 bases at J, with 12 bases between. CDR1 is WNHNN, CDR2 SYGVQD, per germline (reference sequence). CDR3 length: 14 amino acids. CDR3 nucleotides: TGCGCCAGCAGGGAGACAGGATTCTCCTACGAGCAGTACTTC. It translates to CASRETGFSYEQYF.

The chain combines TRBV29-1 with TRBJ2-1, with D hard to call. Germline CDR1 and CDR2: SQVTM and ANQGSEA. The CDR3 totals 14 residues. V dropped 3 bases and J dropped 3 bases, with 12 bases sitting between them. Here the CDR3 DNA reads TGCAGCGTTGATAGGGTCTCTAACTACAATGAGCAGTTCTTC. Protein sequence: CSVDRVSNYNEQFF.